A single sample gave rise to the 22 T cell receptor beta chains below, sequenced in a study of identical twins. TCRdb independently ran MiXCR on the 5' RACE reads; one entry per CDR3 protein. The data contain 700,000 to 950,000 distinct CDR3 sequences, 9% to 15% of them singletons. A further study also used this sample, focusing on yellow fever vaccine responses in identical twins.

Sequenced sample: PBMCs. The receptors shown here come from a woman aged 18-29 years in good health.

Only a few counts were recorded for this clonotype. The chain links TRBV11-2 to TRBJ2-2; the match to TRBD2 covers 8 bases. With V trimmed by 4 bases and J by 5 bases, 12 bases remained unmatched. This CDR3 is built from 17 residues. The V gene's germline CDR1 is SGHAT and CDR2 FQNNGV. The CDR3 spells CASSWFGGGAPTGELFF. The DNA for the CDR3 is TGTGCCAGCAGCTGGTTCGGGGGGGGGGCACCGACCGGGGAGCTGTTTTTT.

V is TRBV6-1 and J is TRBJ2-4, with D tentatively TRBD1 or TRBD2 (7 bases each). There are 18 residues in the CDR3. V lost 5 bases to trimming and J lost 1 base, with 21 bases between them. CDR1 MNHNS and CDR2 SASEGT come from the germline V gene. Here the CDR3 DNA reads TGTGCCAGCAGTCGACAGGGAGCGGGGTATTCCGCCAAAAACATTCAGTACTTC. This encodes CASSRQGAGYSAKNIQYF.

This clonotype occurred a few times. The J gene is TRBJ1-4, the V gene TRBV5-1; possibly TRBD1 for D (6 bases). This CDR3 comprises 14 residues. Between the trimmed V and J ends, which lost 7 bases and 9 bases, there was a span of 19 bases. Germline CDR1 reads SGHRS; CDR2 reads YFSETQ. The CDR3 nucleotides read TGCGCCAGCCCTTGGCGGACAGCGGGGAAAAAACTGTTTTTT. The encoded protein is CASPWRTAGKKLFF.

In DNA, the CDR3 is TGTGCCAGCAGATCCAACACTCCAACGGTGTATGGCTACACCTTC. The encoded protein is CASRSNTPTVYGYTF. This sequence joins TRBV6-5 and TRBJ1-2, with D unresolved. The CDR3 has 15 residues. Trimming took off 6 bases at V and 5 bases at J, with 19 bases between the two ends. CDR1 and CDR2 (germline): MNHEY, SVGAGI.

This clonotype has only a few counts. The genes are TRBV10-3 and TRBJ2-5; D is undetermined. Germline loops: CDR1 ENHRY, CDR2 SYGVKD. The CDR3 totals 13 residues. V gave up 7 bases and J gave up 0 bases, with 9 bases separating them. The CDR3 DNA is TGTGCCATCAATAGTAGAAACCAAGAGACCCAGTACTTC. Encoded protein: CAINSRNQETQYF.

This clonotype was recorded many times. This sequence joins TRBV5-1 and TRBJ2-2, with TRBD1 identical over 7 bases. Germline V gene data show CDR1 as SGHRS and CDR2 as YFSETQ. CDR3 length: 15 residues. J lost 1 base, V lost 4 bases, and 4 bases had no gene match. CDR3 in DNA: TGCGCCAGCAGCCACCGACAGGGGAACACCGGGGAGCTGTTTTTT. Translation: CASSHRQGNTGELFF.

This rearrangement joins TRBV7-2 to TRBJ2-2; TRBD2 matches at 7 bases. CDR3 length: 17 amino acids. Germline V gene sequence: CDR1 SGHTA, CDR2 FQGNSA. Trimming cost V 2 bases and J 8 bases; bases outside gene matches: 14. Written as DNA, the CDR3 is TGTGCCAGCAGCTTAATCGGGACTACCCGAGGCGAGGGGGAGCTGTTTTTT. The encoded protein is CASSLIGTTRGEGELFF.

The V call is TRBV12-3 or TRBV12-4, the J call TRBJ1-1; no clear D gene. V was cut by 6 bases and J by 5 bases, with 10 bases left in between. CDR3 length: 12 amino acids. The CDR3: CASSPMGTEAFF. The CDR3 DNA sequence: TGTGCCAGCAGCCCCATGGGGACTGAAGCTTTCTTT.

This clonotype has just a few counts. The V call is TRBV28, the J call TRBJ2-3; the match to TRBD2 covers 7 bases. CDR1 is MDHEN and CDR2 is SYDVKM in the germline V gene. V shed 6 bases and J 6 bases; nucleotides not matched to a gene: 9. This CDR3 has 14 residues. CDR3 DNA sequence: TGTGCCAGCAGCTCCCGGCTAGCGGCTGATACGCAGTATTTT. This gives the protein CASSSRLAADTQYF.

This clonotype has a handful of counts. The chain carries TRBV6-1 and TRBJ2-5; tentative D call: TRBD2 (6 bases). Trimming left V 10 bases short and J 3 bases short, with 18 bases between. The CDR3 extends over 14 amino acids. Germline CDR1 MNHNS, CDR2 SASEGT. The CDR3 DNA reads as TGTGCCACCCGGAGGAGGGGCGATAAAGAGACCCAGTACTTC. Translation gives CATRRRGDKETQYF.

This clonotype was counted between two and nine times. J is TRBJ2-5 and V is TRBV29-1; no firm D call. The CDR3 consists of 13 residues. V was pared by 2 bases and J by 2 bases, with 9 bases between. CDR1 and CDR2 (germline): SQVTM, ANQGSEA. As DNA, the CDR3 is TGCAGCGTTGAATTGTTATCTCAAGAGACCCAGTACTTC. Translation: CSVELLSQETQYF.

This clonotype was seen ten or more times. The rearrangement uses TRBV12-3 or TRBV12-4 and TRBJ1-5; the D is unclear. The CDR3 covers 14 residues. The ends were cut back, 7 bases at V and 6 bases at J, with 16 bases in the middle. The CDR3 DNA follows: TGTGCCAGCAAATCGGGCCCACCGACTCAGCCCCAGCATTTT. Protein: CASKSGPPTQPQHF.

This chain connects TRBV28 to TRBJ1-4; possibly TRBD1 for D (6 bases). V was cut by 5 bases and J by 10 bases, with 14 bases left in between. The germline gives CDR1 MDHEN, CDR2 SYDVKM. The CDR3 has 13 residues. The CDR3 is CASSGTRAGKLFF. The CDR3 region has the DNA TGTGCCAGCAGTGGGACAAGGGCCGGAAAACTGTTTTTT. The complete variable domain, with remaining parts taken from reference TRBV28 and TRBJ1-4, reads DVKVTQSSRYLVKRTGEKVFLECVQDMDHENMFWYRQDPGLGLRLIYFSYDVKMKEKGDIPEGYSVSREKKERFSLILESASTNQTSMYLCASSGTRAGKLFFGSGTQLSVL.

The chain links TRBV7-3 to TRBJ2-6; no clear D gene. The V and J ends lost 6 bases and 4 bases respectively, with 10 bases between them. Germline lookup yields CDR1 SGHTA and CDR2 FQGTGA. The CDR3 is 14 residues long. The CDR3 here is CASRPPSGANVLTF. CDR3 nucleotide sequence: TGTGCCAGCAGACCCCCGTCCGGGGCCAACGTCCTGACTTTC.

This clonotype was seen repeatedly, ten times or more. V is TRBV6-1 and J is TRBJ1-2; D perhaps matches TRBD1 (5 bases). This CDR3 comprises 14 residues. The V gene's germline CDR1 is MNHNS and CDR2 SASEGT. V was shortened by 9 bases and J by 4 bases, with 18 bases between the two germline ends. CDR3 sequence: CASREGRGPYGYTF. CDR3 nucleotide sequence: TGTGCCAGTAGGGAAGGGCGGGGACCCTATGGCTACACCTTC.

This clonotype showed up many times. This rearrangement joins TRBV4-1 to TRBJ1-6, with TRBD1 matching over 7 bases. V lost 7 bases, J lost 11 bases, and 11 bases stayed unmatched. From germline, CDR1 is MGHRA and CDR2 YSYEKL. CDR3 length: 14 amino acids. The chain's CDR3 is CASNPGTEFPPLHF. CDR3 nucleotides: TGCGCCAGCAATCCCGGGACAGAGTTCCCACCCCTCCACTTT.

This clonotype came up many times. The chain employs TRBV11-2 and TRBJ2-3, with D possibly being TRBD2 (7 bases). This CDR3 has 14 residues. Deletions cut 6 bases from V and 1 base from J, with 11 bases between. The germline gives CDR1 SGHAT, CDR2 FQNNGV. As DNA, the CDR3 is TGTGCCAGCAGATTGGGGGGGCGCACAGATACGCAGTATTTT. Translating gives CASRLGGRTDTQYF.

This clonotype was counted between two and nine times. This sequence joins TRBV12-3 or TRBV12-4 and TRBJ2-1; 15 bases are a match to TRBD2. V lost 7 bases and J lost 5; bases outside the gene matches: 12. This CDR3 contains 18 residues. The CDR3 nucleotides are TGTGCCAGCATCCCAGGACTAGCGGGAGGGCCTACTAACAATGAGCAGTTCTTC. It encodes CASIPGLAGGPTNNEQFF.

The chain combines TRBV6-1 with TRBJ1-2; D gene unclear. V lost 2 bases, J lost 3 bases, and 7 bases lay in between. Germline CDR1 and CDR2: MNHNS and SASEGT. The CDR3 runs to 13 residues. In nucleotides, the CDR3 is TGTGCCAGCAGTGAATGGGCGGACTATGGCTACACCTTC. Translated, it gives CASSEWADYGYTF.

This chain uses TRBV15 with TRBJ2-6; D not certain. The CDR3 sequence is 16 residues long. Trimming cost V 0 bases and J 2 bases, with 8 bases left between them. In germline, CDR1 is LNHNV, CDR2 YYDKDF (reference sequence). The CDR3: CATSRDSGAGANVLTF. The CDR3 DNA reads TGTGCCACCAGCAGAGATAGTGGGGCTGGGGCCAACGTCCTGACTTTC.

The rearrangement joins TRBV5-1 to TRBJ2-1; weak D call: TRBD2 (6 bases). Germline V CDR1 and CDR2: SGHRS, YFSETQ. V was cut by 4 bases and J by 3 bases, with 14 bases left in between. The CDR3 runs to 15 residues. This CDR3 is CASSPGLNVYNEQFF. CDR3 in DNA: TGCGCCAGCAGCCCGGGACTGAACGTCTACAATGAGCAGTTCTTC.

This clonotype was seen a few times. The junction does not match germline at one end; this may be a read error. The V gene is TRBV5-1, the J gene TRBJ2-5, with TRBD1 matching over 8 bases. The length of the CDR3 is 15 residues. CDR1 and CDR2 (germline): SGHRS, YFSETQ. CDR3 residues: CASSLAGQGGETQYF. The CDR3 DNA follows: TGTGCCAGCAGCTTAGCCGGACAGGGTGGGGAGACCCAGTACTTC.